One and the same sample provided the 16 T cell receptor beta chains below, sequenced in a study of blood T cell repertoires in COVID-19. Method: immunoSEQ multiplex PCR; TCRdb's copy keeps in-frame clones and lacks some. Of approximately 200,000 clones in the sample, about four fifths were seen once. The sequencing input was PBMCs or T cells enriched from blood (not recorded which). These receptors were collected from a man aged 55 to 70 who had recovered from COVID-19.

This chain connects TRBV25-1 to TRBJ2-7; 9 bases agree with TRBD1. V shed 5 bases and J 2 bases; nucleotides not matched to a gene: 7. The CDR3 is 15 amino acids. Germline V gene lookup returns CDR1 MGHDK and CDR2 SYGVNS. The CDR3: CASSSSGTGTYEQYF. CDR3 bases: TGTGCCAGCAGTAGTTCCGGGACAGGGACCTACGAGCAGTACTTC.

The genes are TRBV18 and TRBJ1-3; D is possibly TRBD1 (6 bases). Per germline, CDR1 KGHSH and CDR2 LQKENI. The CDR3 spans 18 residues. V was cut by 4 bases and J by 0 bases, with 19 bases left in between. The CDR3 spells CASSQRKDTGTSGNTIYF. In nucleotides, the CDR3 is TGTGCCAGCTCACAAAGGAAAGATACAGGGACCTCTGGAAACACCATATATTTT.

CDR3 DNA sequence: TGTGCCAGCAGCCAACGGGCAGGGGGCGCGACCGGGGAGCTGTTTTTT. This gives the protein CASSQRAGGATGELFF. The chain has TRBV3-1 (or the pseudogene TRBV3-2) and TRBJ2-2; 8 bases match TRBD1. Germline CDR1 LGHDT, CDR2 YNNKEL (reference sequence). CDR3 length equals 16 residues. The V and J ends lost 2 bases and 5 bases, in that order; junction bases with no gene match: 7.

The chain recombines TRBV7-9 with TRBJ1-2; weak D call: TRBD1 (6 bases). This CDR3 has 14 amino acids. Trimming pared 6 bases from V and 8 bases from J, leaving 19 bases between. In germline, CDR1 is SEHNR, CDR2 FQNEAQ (reference sequence). CDR3 coding DNA: TGTGCCAGCAGAGATACAGGGAAACCCAAAGGCTACACCTTC. Protein: CASRDTGKPKGYTF.

The chain has TRBV19 and TRBJ1-3; D not resolved. The germline V and J ends were trimmed by 0 bases and 2 bases, with 5 bases remaining between them. This CDR3 is 14 amino acids long. The germline V gene encodes CDR1 LNHDA and CDR2 SQIVND (reference sequence). The CDR3 loop reads CASSIDRTGNTIYF. The CDR3 nucleotides are TGTGCCAGTAGTATAGACAGGACTGGAAACACCATATATTTT.

Concerning this clone itself: The junction differs from germline at one of its ends, possibly a read error. The chain uses TRBV6-5 and TRBJ1-5; D is unclear. Germline CDR1 is MNHEY and CDR2 is SVGAGI. The CDR3 runs to 15 residues. Written as DNA, the CDR3 is TGTGCCAGCAGTGACTCTGGGCAGGTTTATCAGCCCCAGCATTTT. Encoded protein: CASSDSGQVYQPQHF.

This clone showed up just once. The chain has TRBV27 and TRBJ2-1, with D tentatively TRBD2 (6 bases). This CDR3 spans 14 amino acids. From germline, CDR1 is MNHEY and CDR2 SMNVEV (reference sequence). Between the trimmed V and J ends, which lost 4 bases and 5 bases, there was a span of 12 bases. The CDR3 loop is CASSSPGLHNEQFF. CDR3 DNA sequence: TGTGCCAGCAGTTCCCCGGGACTTCACAATGAGCAGTTCTTC.

The genes are TRBV7-8 and TRBJ2-2, with TRBD2 matching 14 bases. V lost 4 bases, J lost 4 bases, and 5 bases stayed unmatched. Per the germline V gene, CDR1 is SGHVS and CDR2 is FQNEAQ. This CDR3 is 17 amino acids long. The CDR3 DNA is TGTGCCAGCAGCTCGGGACTAGCGGGGGAAATCACCGGGGAGCTGTTTTTT. It translates to CASSSGLAGEITGELFF.

The V gene is TRBV6-6, the J gene TRBJ1-4; no clear D gene. The CDR3 is 14 residues long. Trimming shortened V by 2 bases and J by 0 bases, and 4 bases separated the two germline ends. Per germline, CDR1 MNHNY and CDR2 SVGAGI (reference sequence). The CDR3, as DNA: TGTGCCAGCAGTTACGGAGCAACTAATGAAAAACTGTTTTTT. Its translation: CASSYGATNEKLFF.

The chain has TRBV2 and TRBJ1-1; D is uncertain. The germline CDR1 and CDR2 sequences are SNHLY and FYNNEI. CDR3 length: 15 residues. Between the trimmed V and J ends, which lost 6 bases and 1 base, there was a span of 15 bases. The CDR3 bases are TGTGCCAGCAGGTCTTCCGGGGAAAGGAACACTGAAGCTTTCTTT. Residues: CASRSSGERNTEAFF.

This chain connects TRBV7-2 to TRBJ1-2; 7 bases agree with TRBD1. Looked up from germline, CDR1 is SGHTA and CDR2 is FQGNSA. This CDR3 has 15 residues. The V and J ends lost 7 bases and 2 bases, in that order; junction bases with no gene match: 10. CDR3 bases: TGTGCCAGCAAAGACCCGGGACAGCTAAACTATGGCTACACCTTC. Translated, it gives CASKDPGQLNYGYTF.

This chain joins TRBV12-5 and TRBJ2-6, with 7 positions matching TRBD1. V lost 6 bases to trimming and J lost 4 bases; unmatched junction nucleotides: 6. CDR1 and CDR2 from the germline V gene are LGHNT and FRNRAP. This CDR3 comprises 15 residues. In DNA, the CDR3 is TGTGCTAGTGGGGACGGACAGGCCGGGGCCAACGTCCTGACTTTC. Residues: CASGDGQAGANVLTF.

The chain employs TRBV9 and TRBJ2-3; D ambiguous. V was clipped by 3 bases and J by 1 base, with 12 bases between them. The CDR3 consists of 15 residues. The germline V gene encodes CDR1 SGDLS and CDR2 YYNGEE. The CDR3 sequence is CASSAQITRTDTQYF. The DNA for the CDR3 is TGTGCCAGCAGCGCCCAAATAACTCGCACAGATACGCAGTATTTT. The full variable domain, rest sourced from reference TRBV9 and TRBJ2-3, is DSGVTQTPKHLITATGQRVTLRCSPRSGDLSVYWYQQSLDQGLQFLIQYYNGEERAKGNILERFSAQQFPDLHSELNLSSLELGDSALYFCASSAQITRTDTQYFGPGTRLTVL.

This clone has only one observation. The chain is built from TRBV3-1 (or the pseudogene TRBV3-2) and TRBJ2-5; TRBD1 agrees at 7 bases. Germline V lookup: CDR1 LGHDT, CDR2 YNNKEL (reference sequence). V was clipped by 4 bases and J by 5 bases; unmatched bases: 10. The CDR3 contains 15 residues. CDR3 nucleotide sequence: TGTGCCAGCAGCCCGTTGACAGGGATTGGGGAGACCCAGTACTTC. Its translation: CASSPLTGIGETQYF.

The chain has TRBV10-2 and TRBJ2-4, with a possible D match to TRBD1 (5 bases). The CDR3 covers 14 residues. CDR1 is WSHSY, CDR2 SAAADI, per germline. Between the trimmed V and J ends, which lost 3 bases and 8 bases, there was a span of 14 bases. The CDR3 bases are TGCGCCAGCAGTGACGGAGAAGGGGTACACATTCAGTACTTC. Residues: CASSDGEGVHIQYF.

This sequence joins TRBV19 and TRBJ1-5, with D possibly TRBD1 on 5 matching bases. The germline V gene encodes CDR1 LNHDA and CDR2 SQIVND (reference sequence). V shed 3 bases and J shed 0 bases, with 15 bases lying between them. The CDR3 is 17 amino acids. The CDR3 reads CASSISGVSYSNQPQHF. The CDR3 DNA follows: TGTGCCAGTAGTATTTCGGGGGTTTCTTATAGCAATCAGCCCCAGCATTTT.